A selection of T cell receptor beta chains follows, all from one sample in a study of shared clonotypes between healthy human individuals. Sequencing was performed with immunoSEQ multiplex PCR; in TCRdb, only in-frame clones are kept and a portion is missing. Of millions of clones in the sample, roughly 92% are singletons; the top ten hold around 0.14%. Sequencing was done on a sample of naive CD4+ T cells sorted from blood. The receptors derive from a man between 18 and 29 years old in good health. CDR3s include the opening cysteine and the closing phenylalanine or tryptophan. Each record gives: D gene, V gene, J gene, CDR3 DNA, CDR3 protein. A D gene is named only where the DNA matches it firmly.

d_gene: NA; v_gene: TRBV11-2; j_gene: TRBJ1-2; CDR3nt: TGTGCCAGCAGCTCTTGGGGGTTTGGCTACACCTTC; CDR3aa: CASSSWGFGYTF
d_gene: NA; v_gene: TRBV7-6; j_gene: TRBJ1-6; CDR3nt: TGTGCCAGCAGCTTAGTTCGCATTGGTTTGGGCTCCTATAATTCACCCCTCCACTTT; CDR3aa: CASSLVRIGLGSYNSPLHF
d_gene: NA; v_gene: TRBV28; j_gene: TRBJ2-5; CDR3nt: TGTGCCAGCAGCCCTCTTGAGACCCAGTACTTC; CDR3aa: CASSPLETQYF
d_gene: NA; v_gene: TRBV9; j_gene: TRBJ2-6; CDR3nt: TGTGCCAGCAGCGTAGGGGCAGGGGTGGGTGCTGGGGCCAACGTCCTGACTTTC; CDR3aa: CASSVGAGVGAGANVLTF
d_gene: NA; v_gene: TRBV6-6; j_gene: TRBJ1-1; CDR3nt: TGTGCCAGCAGTTCCTCGATGGGGACTGAAGCTTTCTTT; CDR3aa: CASSSSMGTEAFF
d_gene: TRBD1; v_gene: TRBV29-1; j_gene: TRBJ2-3; CDR3nt: TGCAGCGTTGCCCCTCGGACAGGGGGCGTATCAGATACGCAGTATTTT; CDR3aa: CSVAPRTGGVSDTQYF
d_gene: TRBD2; v_gene: TRBV18; j_gene: TRBJ2-1; CDR3nt: TGTGCCAGCTCACCACGAATACTAGCGGATTACAATGAGCAGTTCTTC; CDR3aa: CASSPRILADYNEQFF
d_gene: NA; v_gene: TRBV6-5; j_gene: TRBJ1-2; CDR3nt: TGTGCCAGCAGAGAGGGGTATGAGGGCTACACCTTC; CDR3aa: CASREGYEGYTF
d_gene: NA; v_gene: TRBV10-2; j_gene: TRBJ1-2; CDR3nt: TGCGCCAGCAGTGAGGCAGGGAACTATGGCTACACCTTC; CDR3aa: CASSEAGNYGYTF
d_gene: NA; v_gene: TRBV2; j_gene: TRBJ1-1; CDR3nt: TGTGCCAGCAGTGAATCCGGGATGACCACTGAAGCTTTCTTT; CDR3aa: CASSESGMTTEAFF